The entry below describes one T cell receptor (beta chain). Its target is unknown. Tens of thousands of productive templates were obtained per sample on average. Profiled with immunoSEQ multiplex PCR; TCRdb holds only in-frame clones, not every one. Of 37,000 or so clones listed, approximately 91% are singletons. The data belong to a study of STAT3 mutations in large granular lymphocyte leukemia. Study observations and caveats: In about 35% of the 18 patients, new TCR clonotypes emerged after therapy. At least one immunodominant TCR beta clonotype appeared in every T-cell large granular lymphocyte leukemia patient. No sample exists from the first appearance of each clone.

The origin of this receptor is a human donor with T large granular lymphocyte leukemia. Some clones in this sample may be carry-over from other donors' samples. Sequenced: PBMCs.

This CDR3 reads CASSAQGAENTGELFF. In nucleotides, the CDR3 is TGTGCCAGCAGCGCACAGGGGGCCGAGAACACCGGGGAGCTGTTTTTT. V and J are TRBV7-9 and TRBJ2-2; TRBD1 matches 9 bases. This CDR3 is 16 amino acids long. Trimming took 5 bases from V and 1 from J; bases not matched to a gene: 5. CDR1 and CDR2 from the germline V gene are SEHNR and FQNEAQ (reference sequence).